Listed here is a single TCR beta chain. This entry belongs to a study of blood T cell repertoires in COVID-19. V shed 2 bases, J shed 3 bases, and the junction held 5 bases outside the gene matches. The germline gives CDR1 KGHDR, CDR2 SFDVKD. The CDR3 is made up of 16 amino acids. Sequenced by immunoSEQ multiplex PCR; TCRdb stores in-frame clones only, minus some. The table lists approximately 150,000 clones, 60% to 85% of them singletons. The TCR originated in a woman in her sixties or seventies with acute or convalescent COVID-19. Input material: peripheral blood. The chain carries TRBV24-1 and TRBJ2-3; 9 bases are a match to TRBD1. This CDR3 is CATSDWGQGFTDTQYF. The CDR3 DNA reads TGTGCCACCAGTGATTGGGGACAGGGTTTTACAGATACGCAGTATTTT.